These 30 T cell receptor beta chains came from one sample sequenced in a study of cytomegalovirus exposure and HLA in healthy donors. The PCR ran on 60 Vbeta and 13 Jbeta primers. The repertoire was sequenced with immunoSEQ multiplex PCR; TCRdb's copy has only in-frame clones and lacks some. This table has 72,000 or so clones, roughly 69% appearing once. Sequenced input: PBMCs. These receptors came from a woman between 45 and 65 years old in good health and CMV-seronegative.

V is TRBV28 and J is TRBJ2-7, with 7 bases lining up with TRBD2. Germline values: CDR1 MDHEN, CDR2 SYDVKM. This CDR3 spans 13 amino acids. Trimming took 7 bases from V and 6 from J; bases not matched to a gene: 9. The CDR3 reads CASTPGGYPEQYF. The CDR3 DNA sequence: TGTGCCAGCACCCCCGGGGGGTACCCCGAGCAGTACTTC.

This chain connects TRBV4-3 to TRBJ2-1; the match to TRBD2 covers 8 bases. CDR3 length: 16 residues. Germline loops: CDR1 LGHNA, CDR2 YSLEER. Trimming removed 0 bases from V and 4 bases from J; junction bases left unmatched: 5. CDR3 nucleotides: TGCGCCAGCAGCCAAGATATAGCGGGATCATACAATGAGCAGTTCTTC. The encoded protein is CASSQDIAGSYNEQFF.

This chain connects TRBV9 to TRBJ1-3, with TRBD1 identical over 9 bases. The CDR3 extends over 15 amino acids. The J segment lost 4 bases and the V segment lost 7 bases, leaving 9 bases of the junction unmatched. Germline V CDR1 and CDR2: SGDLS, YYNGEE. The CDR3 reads CASGGTGGRGNTIYF. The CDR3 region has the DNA TGTGCCAGCGGAGGAACAGGGGGCAGGGGAAACACCATATATTTT.

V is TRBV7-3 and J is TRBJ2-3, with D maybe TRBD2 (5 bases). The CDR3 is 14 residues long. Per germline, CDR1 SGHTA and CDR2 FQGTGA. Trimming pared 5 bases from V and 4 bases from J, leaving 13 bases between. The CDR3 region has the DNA TGTGCCAGCAGCCCCCCGAGGGTTGCAGATACGCAGTATTTT. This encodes CASSPPRVADTQYF.

The CDR3 is CASAKEGSTDTQYF. The CDR3 region has the DNA TGTGCCAGTGCGAAGGAGGGGAGCACAGATACGCAGTATTTT. The rearrangement joins TRBV19 to TRBJ2-3, with D maybe TRBD2 (6 bases). The germline V gene encodes CDR1 LNHDA and CDR2 SQIVND (reference sequence). The CDR3 loop spans 14 amino acids. The V end lost 8 bases, the J end lost 0 bases, and 12 bases lay between the germline ends.

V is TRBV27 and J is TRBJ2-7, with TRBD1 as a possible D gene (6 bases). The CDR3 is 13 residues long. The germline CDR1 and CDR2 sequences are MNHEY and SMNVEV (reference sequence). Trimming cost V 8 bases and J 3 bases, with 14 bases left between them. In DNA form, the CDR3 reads TGTGCCAGCGGCCGGGACAACTTCTACGAGCAGTACTTC. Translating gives CASGRDNFYEQYF.

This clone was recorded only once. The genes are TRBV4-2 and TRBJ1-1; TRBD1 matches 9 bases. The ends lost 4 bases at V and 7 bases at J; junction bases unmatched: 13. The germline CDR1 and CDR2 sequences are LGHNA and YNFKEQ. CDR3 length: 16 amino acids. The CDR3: CASSPGAGQGLDEAFF. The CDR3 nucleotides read TGTGCCAGCAGCCCCGGGGCCGGACAGGGGCTCGATGAAGCTTTCTTT.

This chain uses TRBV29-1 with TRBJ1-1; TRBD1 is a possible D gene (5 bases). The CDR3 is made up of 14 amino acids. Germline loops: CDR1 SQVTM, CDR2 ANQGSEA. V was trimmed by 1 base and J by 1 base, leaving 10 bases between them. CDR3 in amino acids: CSVEALQANTEAFF. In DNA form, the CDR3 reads TGCAGCGTTGAAGCGTTACAGGCGAACACTGAAGCTTTCTTT.

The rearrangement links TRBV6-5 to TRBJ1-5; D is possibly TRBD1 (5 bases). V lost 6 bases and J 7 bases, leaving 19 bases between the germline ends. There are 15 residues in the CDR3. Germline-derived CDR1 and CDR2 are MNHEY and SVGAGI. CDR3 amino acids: CASRGAGSGNQPQHF. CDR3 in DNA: TGTGCCAGCAGAGGGGCGGGGAGTGGTAACCAGCCCCAGCATTTT.

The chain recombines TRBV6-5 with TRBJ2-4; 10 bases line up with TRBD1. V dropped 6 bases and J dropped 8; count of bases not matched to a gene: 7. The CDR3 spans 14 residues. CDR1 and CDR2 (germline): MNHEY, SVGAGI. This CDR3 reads CASSIRDRGDIQYF. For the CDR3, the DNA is TGTGCCAGCAGCATTAGGGACAGGGGTGACATTCAGTACTTC.

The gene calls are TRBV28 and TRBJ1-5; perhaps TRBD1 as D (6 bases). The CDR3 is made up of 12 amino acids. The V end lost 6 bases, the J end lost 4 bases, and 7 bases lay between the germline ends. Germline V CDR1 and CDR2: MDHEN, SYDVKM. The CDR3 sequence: CASRDSNQPQHF. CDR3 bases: TGTGCCAGCAGGGACAGTAATCAGCCCCAGCATTTT.

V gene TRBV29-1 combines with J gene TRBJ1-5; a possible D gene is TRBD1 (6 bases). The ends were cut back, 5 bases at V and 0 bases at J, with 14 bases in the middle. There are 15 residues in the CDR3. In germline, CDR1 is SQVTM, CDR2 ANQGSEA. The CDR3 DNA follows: TGCAGCGTTATCCCGAACAGGGATAGCAATCAGCCCCAGCATTTT. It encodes CSVIPNRDSNQPQHF.

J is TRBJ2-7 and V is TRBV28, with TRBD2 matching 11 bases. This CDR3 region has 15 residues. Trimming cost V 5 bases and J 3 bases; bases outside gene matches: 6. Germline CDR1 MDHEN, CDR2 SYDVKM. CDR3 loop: CASSPGLAEGYEQYF. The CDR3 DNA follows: TGTGCCAGCAGTCCGGGACTAGCGGAAGGCTACGAGCAGTACTTC.

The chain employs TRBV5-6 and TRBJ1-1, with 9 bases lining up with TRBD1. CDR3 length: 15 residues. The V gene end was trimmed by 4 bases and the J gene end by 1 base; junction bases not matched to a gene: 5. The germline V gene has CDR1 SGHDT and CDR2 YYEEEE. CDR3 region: CASSASTGGNTEAFF. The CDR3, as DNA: TGTGCCAGCAGCGCTTCGACAGGGGGGAACACTGAAGCTTTCTTT.

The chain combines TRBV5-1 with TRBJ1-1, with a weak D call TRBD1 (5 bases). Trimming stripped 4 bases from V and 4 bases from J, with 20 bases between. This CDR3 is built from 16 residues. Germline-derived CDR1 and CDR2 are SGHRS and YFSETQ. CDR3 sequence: CASSPQGLEDGTEAFF. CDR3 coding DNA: TGCGCCAGCAGCCCCCAGGGTTTAGAGGACGGCACTGAAGCTTTCTTT.

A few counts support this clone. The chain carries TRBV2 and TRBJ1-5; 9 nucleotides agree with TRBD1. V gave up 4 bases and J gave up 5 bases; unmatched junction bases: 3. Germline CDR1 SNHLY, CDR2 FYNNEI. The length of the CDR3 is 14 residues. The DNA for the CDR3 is TGTGCCAGCAGTGGACAGGGGGTGCATCAGCCCCAGCATTTT. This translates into CASSGQGVHQPQHF.

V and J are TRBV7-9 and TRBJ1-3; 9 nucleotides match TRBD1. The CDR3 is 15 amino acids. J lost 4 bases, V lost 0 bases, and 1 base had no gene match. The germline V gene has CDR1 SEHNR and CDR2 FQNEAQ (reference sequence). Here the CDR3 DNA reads TGTGCCAGCAGCTTAGCGGGGACAGGGGGAAACACCATATATTTT. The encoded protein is CASSLAGTGGNTIYF.

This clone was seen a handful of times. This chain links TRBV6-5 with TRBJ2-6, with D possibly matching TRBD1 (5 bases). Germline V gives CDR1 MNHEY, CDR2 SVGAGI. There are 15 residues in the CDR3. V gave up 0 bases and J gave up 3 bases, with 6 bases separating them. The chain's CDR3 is CASSYSGDGANVLTF. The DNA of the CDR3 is TGTGCCAGCAGTTACTCAGGGGATGGGGCCAACGTCCTGACTTTC.

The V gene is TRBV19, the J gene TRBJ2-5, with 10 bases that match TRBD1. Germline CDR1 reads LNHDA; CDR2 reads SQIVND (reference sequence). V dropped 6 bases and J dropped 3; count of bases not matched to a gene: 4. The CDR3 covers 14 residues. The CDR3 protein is CASSRDRGKETQYF. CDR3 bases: TGTGCCAGTAGCCGGGACAGGGGAAAAGAGACCCAGTACTTC.

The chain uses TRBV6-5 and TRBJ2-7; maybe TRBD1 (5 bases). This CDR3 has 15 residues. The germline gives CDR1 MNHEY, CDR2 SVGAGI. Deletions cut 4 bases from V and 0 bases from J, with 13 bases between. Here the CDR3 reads CASSSTDANSYEQYF. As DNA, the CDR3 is TGTGCCAGCAGTTCGACAGACGCGAACTCCTACGAGCAGTACTTC.

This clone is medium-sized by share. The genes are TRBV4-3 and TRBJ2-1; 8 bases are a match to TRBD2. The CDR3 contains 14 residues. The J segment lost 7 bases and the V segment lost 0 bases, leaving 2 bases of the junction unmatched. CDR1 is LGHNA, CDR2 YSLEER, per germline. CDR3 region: CASSQEASGNEQFF. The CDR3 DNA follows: TGCGCCAGCAGCCAAGAGGCTAGCGGGAATGAGCAGTTCTTC.

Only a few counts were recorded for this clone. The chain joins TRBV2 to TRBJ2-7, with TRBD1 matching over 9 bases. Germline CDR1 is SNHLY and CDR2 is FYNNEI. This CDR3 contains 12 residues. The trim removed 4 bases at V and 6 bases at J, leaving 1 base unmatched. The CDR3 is CASSADRGEQYF. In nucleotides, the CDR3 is TGTGCCAGCAGTGCGGACAGGGGCGAGCAGTACTTC. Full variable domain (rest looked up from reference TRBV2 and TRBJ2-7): EPEVTQTPSHQVTQMGQEVILRCVPISNHLYFYWYRQILGQKVEFLVSFYNNEISEKSEIFDDQFSVERPDGSNFTLKIRSTKLEDSAMYFCASSADRGEQYFGPGTRLTVT.

The CDR3 here is CASSYSATGGEKLFF. The CDR3 DNA sequence: TGTGCCAGCAGTTACTCAGCGACAGGGGGGGAAAAACTGTTTTTT. This chain connects TRBV6-5 to TRBJ1-4, with 9 positions matching TRBD1. The CDR3 has 15 amino acids. The V segment lost 0 bases and the J segment 8 bases; nucleotides outside the gene matches: 4. The V gene's germline CDR1 is MNHEY and CDR2 SVGAGI.

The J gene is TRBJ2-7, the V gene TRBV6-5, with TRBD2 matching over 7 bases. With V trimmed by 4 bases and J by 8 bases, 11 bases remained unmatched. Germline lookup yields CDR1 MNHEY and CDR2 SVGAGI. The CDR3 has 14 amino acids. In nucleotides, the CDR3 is TGTGCCAGCAGTTTCCTCTCCCGGGGGGTCCAGCAGTACTTC. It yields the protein CASSFLSRGVQQYF.

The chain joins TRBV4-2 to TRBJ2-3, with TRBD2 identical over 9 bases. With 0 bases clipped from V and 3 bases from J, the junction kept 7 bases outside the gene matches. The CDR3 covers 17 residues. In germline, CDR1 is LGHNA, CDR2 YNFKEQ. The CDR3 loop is CASSQEPTAGGTDTQYF. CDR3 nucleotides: TGTGCCAGCAGCCAAGAGCCCACAGCGGGAGGTACAGATACGCAGTATTTT.

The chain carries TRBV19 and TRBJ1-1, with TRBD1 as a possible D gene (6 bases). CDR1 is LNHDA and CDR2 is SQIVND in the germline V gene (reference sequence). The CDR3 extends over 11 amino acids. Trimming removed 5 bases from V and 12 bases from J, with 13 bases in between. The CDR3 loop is CASSDQGKSFF. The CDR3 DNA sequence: TGTGCCAGTAGTGATCAGGGGAAATCTTTCTTT.

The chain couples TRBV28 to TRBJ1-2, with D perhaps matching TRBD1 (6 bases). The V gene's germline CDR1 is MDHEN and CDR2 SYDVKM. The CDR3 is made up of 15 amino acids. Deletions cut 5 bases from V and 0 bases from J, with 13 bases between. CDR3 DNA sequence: TGTGCCAGCAGTCAGACCGGGACATCTAACTATGGCTACACCTTC. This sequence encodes CASSQTGTSNYGYTF.

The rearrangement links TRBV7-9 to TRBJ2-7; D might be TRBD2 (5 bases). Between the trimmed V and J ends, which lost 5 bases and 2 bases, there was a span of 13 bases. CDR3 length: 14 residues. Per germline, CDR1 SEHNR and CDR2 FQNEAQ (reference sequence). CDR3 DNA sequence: TGTGCCAGCAGCCTACTACGGGGTACCTACGAGCAGTACTTC. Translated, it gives CASSLLRGTYEQYF.

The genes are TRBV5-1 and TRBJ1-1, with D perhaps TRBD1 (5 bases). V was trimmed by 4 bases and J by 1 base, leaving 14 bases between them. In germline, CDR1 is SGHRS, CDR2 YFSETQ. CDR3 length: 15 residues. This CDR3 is CASSVYGTPNTEAFF. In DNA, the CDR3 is TGCGCCAGCAGCGTTTATGGGACTCCGAACACTGAAGCTTTCTTT.

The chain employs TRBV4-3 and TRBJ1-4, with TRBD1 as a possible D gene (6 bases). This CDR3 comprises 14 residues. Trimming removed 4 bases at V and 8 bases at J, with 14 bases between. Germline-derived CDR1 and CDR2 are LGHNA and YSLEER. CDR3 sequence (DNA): TGCGCCAGCAGCCGAGCAGGGGTAGGAGAAAAACTGTTTTTT. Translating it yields CASSRAGVGEKLFF.